This T cell receptor beta chain derives from a study of blood T cells in healthy people across ages. The study recruited healthy Caucasian donors from Russia who were aged about 6 to 90. This clonotype was detected ten times or more. Germline trimming cut 10 bases from V and 7 bases from J; bases unmatched to any gene: 11. The CDR3 has 14 amino acids. Then a second PCR, running roughly 7 to 11 cycles, was carried out with a sample-barcoded 5' primer and a J-beta primer mix. TCRdb independently ran MiXCR on the 5' RACE reads; one entry per CDR3 protein. The repertoire includes hundreds of thousands of distinct CDR3 sequences, 40% to 65% of them detected once, and about 13% sits in the top ten.

This TCR came from a woman of 80 years or more in good health. The V gene is TRBV12-3 or TRBV12-4, the J gene TRBJ2-1; 9 bases map to TRBD2. The specimen was blood. The CDR3, as DNA: TGTGCCACCCGGGGGAGGCGGGGGGGTAATGAGCAGTTCTTC. The encoded protein is CATRGRRGGNEQFF.